The sequence of this TCR beta chain was determined in a study of blood T cell repertoires in COVID-19. On the study more broadly: Collection of acute and convalescent COVID-19 samples took place in the United States, Italy and Spain. T cells, B-cell-depleted T cells, or PBMCs provided the cDNA or gDNA that served as material.

The germline V gene encodes CDR1 MDHEN and CDR2 SYDVKM. The CDR3 has 15 amino acids. V lost 6 bases to trimming and J lost 8 bases; unmatched junction nucleotides: 14. TCRdb's table, derived via immunoSEQ multiplex PCR, lists solely in-frame clones and lacks some. The table lists approximately 400,000 clones, 81% of them singletons. Material for sequencing was peripheral blood. This clonotype was sampled from a human donor with acute or convalescent COVID-19. The donor label of this sample is uncertain. The chain employs TRBV28 and TRBJ1-1; 8 bases align to TRBD1. Here the CDR3 reads CASRTGAGGMKEAFF. The CDR3 region has the DNA TGTGCCAGCAGAACCGGGGCAGGGGGCATGAAAGAAGCTTTCTTT.